This entry is about one T cell receptor beta chain. A junction end diverges from the germline sequence, so it may reflect a read error. CDR1 is MNHEY and CDR2 is SVGEGT in the germline V gene. There are 13 residues in the CDR3. These data are taken from a study of identical twins. TCRdb fed the 5' RACE reads into MiXCR, producing one record per CDR3 protein. The data show 250,000 or so distinct CDR3 sequences, 6.5% to 9.5% seen once. These same data were also listed under a study on yellow fever vaccine responses in identical twins. That work contributes: Twins reportedly appeared to share part of their vaccine T cell response while keeping part individual.

The rearrangement joins TRBV6-2 or TRBV6-3 to TRBJ2-7, with TRBD2 as a possible D gene (6 bases). Material for sequencing was CD8+ T cells sorted from blood. This clonotype was obtained from a woman between 18 and 29 years old in good health. The CDR3 here is CASRYGLASEQYF. DNA for the CDR3: TGTGCCAGCCGTTACGGCCTAGCGAGTGAGCAGTACTTC.